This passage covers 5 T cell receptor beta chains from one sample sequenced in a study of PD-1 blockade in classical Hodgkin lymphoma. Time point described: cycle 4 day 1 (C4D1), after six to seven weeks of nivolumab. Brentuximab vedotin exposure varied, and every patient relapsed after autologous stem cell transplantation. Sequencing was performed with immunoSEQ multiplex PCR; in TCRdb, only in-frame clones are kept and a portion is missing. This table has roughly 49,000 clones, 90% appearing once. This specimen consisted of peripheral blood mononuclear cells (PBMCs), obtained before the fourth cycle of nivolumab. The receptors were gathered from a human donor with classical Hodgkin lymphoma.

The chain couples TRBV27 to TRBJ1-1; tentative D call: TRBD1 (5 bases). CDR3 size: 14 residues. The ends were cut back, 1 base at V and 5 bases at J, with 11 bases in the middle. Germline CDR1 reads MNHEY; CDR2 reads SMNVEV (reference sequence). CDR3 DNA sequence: TGTGCCAGCAGTTTATATCAGGGAAGGACTGAAGCTTTCTTT. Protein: CASSLYQGRTEAFF.

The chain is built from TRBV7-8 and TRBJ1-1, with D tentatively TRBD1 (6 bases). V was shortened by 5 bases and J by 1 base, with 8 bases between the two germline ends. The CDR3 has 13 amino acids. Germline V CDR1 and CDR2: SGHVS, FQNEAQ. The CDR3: CASSRDTNTEAFF. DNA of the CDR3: TGTGCCAGCAGCCGGGACACGAACACTGAAGCTTTCTTT.

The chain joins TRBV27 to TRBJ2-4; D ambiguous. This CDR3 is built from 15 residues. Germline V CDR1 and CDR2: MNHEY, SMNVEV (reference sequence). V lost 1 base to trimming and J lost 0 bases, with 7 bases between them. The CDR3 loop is CASSLYALAKNIQYF. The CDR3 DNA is TGTGCCAGCAGTTTATACGCATTAGCCAAAAACATTCAGTACTTC.

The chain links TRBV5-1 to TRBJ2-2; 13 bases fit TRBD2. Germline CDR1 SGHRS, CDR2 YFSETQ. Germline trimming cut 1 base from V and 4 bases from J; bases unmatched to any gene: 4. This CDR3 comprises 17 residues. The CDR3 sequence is CASSLIWTSGSTGELFF. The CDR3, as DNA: TGCGCCAGCAGCTTGATCTGGACTAGCGGGAGCACCGGGGAGCTGTTTTTT.

In DNA, the CDR3 is TGTGCCAGCAGCTTATATCGGGGGAGGAACACTGAAGCTTTCTTT. It codes for CASSLYRGRNTEAFF. J is TRBJ1-1 and V is TRBV11-2; weak D call: TRBD1 (5 bases). The germline V gene has CDR1 SGHAT and CDR2 FQNNGV. V was trimmed by 2 bases and J by 1 base, leaving 11 bases between them. The CDR3 has 15 amino acids.